One and the same sample provided the 11 T cell receptor beta chains below, sequenced in a study of Ad26.COV2.S vaccination and SARS-CoV-2 variants. Noted treatment: 15 to 20 received Ad26.COV2.S at low or high dose, single or two shots; about 5 received placebo; per-sample allocation not given. The investigators took samples on day 63 after the first vaccine or placebo injection. Assay used: immunoSEQ multiplex PCR; TCRdb lists only in-frame clones, some missing. The sample yields about 350,000 clones, 75% to 90% seen once. The sample was peripheral blood, taken in a trial of Ad26.COV2.S vaccine versus placebo. These receptors were obtained from a person aged 18 to 59 who received the Ad26.COV2.S COVID-19 vaccine or a placebo.

The V gene is TRBV27, the J gene TRBJ2-5; 9 nucleotides line up with TRBD1. CDR1 and CDR2 from the germline V gene are MNHEY and SMNVEV (reference sequence). The CDR3 runs 14 residues. The trim removed 4 bases at V and 5 bases at J, leaving 5 bases unmatched. The CDR3 sequence is CASSSDRGMETQYF. The CDR3 DNA follows: TGTGCCAGCAGTTCCGACAGGGGGATGGAGACCCAGTACTTC.

The V and J genes are TRBV21-1 and TRBJ2-5; the D segment call TRBD2 is taken from the table without a DNA check. TRBV21-1 is deemed a pseudogene. The length of the CDR3 is 15 residues. CDR3: CASSKACRRGETQYF. In nucleotides, the CDR3 is TGTGCCAGCAGCAAAGCGTGCAGGCGGGGGGAGACCCAGTACTTC.

V and J are TRBV5-5 and TRBJ1-1; 8 bases align to TRBD1. Unmatched junction bases numbered 8, after V lost 0 bases and J lost 4 bases. The CDR3 consists of 16 residues. Germline CDR1 SGHKS, CDR2 YYEKEE (reference sequence). This chain's CDR3 is CASSLEGTGLPTEAFF. The CDR3 bases are TGTGCCAGCAGCTTGGAAGGGACAGGCCTCCCCACTGAAGCTTTCTTT.

This clone was counted once. The chain employs TRBV6-1 and TRBJ1-1; D is ambiguous. The CDR3 contains 13 residues. Trimming took 2 bases from V and 1 from J, leaving 5 bases between them. Germline-derived CDR1 and CDR2 are MNHNS and SASEGT. This CDR3 reads CASSESTNTEAFF. CDR3 DNA: TGTGCCAGCAGTGAAAGTACGAACACTGAAGCTTTCTTT.

The V gene is TRBV18, the J gene TRBJ1-6; weak D call: TRBD1 (5 bases). The CDR3 has 15 amino acids. Per the germline V gene, CDR1 is KGHSH and CDR2 is LQKENI. Trimming shortened V by 1 base and J by 5 bases, and 9 bases separated the two germline ends. CDR3 protein: CASSPQGQDNSPLHF. The CDR3 DNA reads TGTGCCAGCTCACCACAGGGGCAGGATAATTCACCCCTCCACTTT.

V gene TRBV7-2 combines with J gene TRBJ2-5; 9 nucleotides line up with TRBD2. Germline V gene lookup returns CDR1 SGHTA and CDR2 FQGNSA. CDR3 length: 17 residues. V gave up 1 base and J gave up 2 bases; unmatched junction bases: 8. CDR3 sequence: CASSLDPAGGVQETQYF. The CDR3 coding sequence is TGTGCCAGCAGCTTAGACCCTGCGGGAGGGGTGCAAGAGACCCAGTACTTC. The whole variable domain, remainder taken from reference TRBV7-2 and TRBJ2-5, is GAGVSQSPSNKVTEKGKDVELRCDPISGHTALYWYRQSLGQGLEFLIYFQGNSAPDKSGLPSDRFSAERTGGSVSTLTIQRTQQEDSAVYLCASSLDPAGGVQETQYFGPGTRLLVL.

This chain uses TRBV28 with TRBJ1-4; D is unresolved. Between the trimmed V and J ends, which lost 6 bases and 7 bases, there was a span of 15 bases. Germline CDR1 reads MDHEN; CDR2 reads SYDVKM. CDR3 length: 14 residues. CDR3 loop: CASSGPPGGEKLFF. CDR3 DNA sequence: TGTGCCAGCAGCGGGCCGCCGGGCGGTGAAAAACTGTTTTTT.

This chain uses TRBV11-3 with TRBJ2-5, with a weak D call TRBD1 (6 bases). V lost 5 bases to trimming and J lost 5 bases, with 9 bases between them. The germline gives CDR1 SGHNT, CDR2 YENEEA. The CDR3 has 12 residues. The CDR3 coding sequence is TGTGCCAGCAGCCCTCAGGGGGAGACCCAGTACTTC. Amino acids: CASSPQGETQYF.

The V call is TRBV28, the J call TRBJ2-1; 10 bases align to TRBD2. Germline V gives CDR1 MDHEN, CDR2 SYDVKM. The CDR3 totals 16 residues. Trimming removed 5 bases from V and 7 bases from J; junction bases left unmatched: 11. The chain's CDR3 is CASSPSAGTSENEQFF. In nucleotides, the CDR3 is TGTGCCAGCAGTCCCTCTGCCGGGACTAGCGAGAATGAGCAGTTCTTC.

The rearrangement links TRBV24-1 to TRBJ1-1; 9 bases map to TRBD1. J gave up 6 bases and V 4 bases, and 5 bases lay outside the gene matches. The germline V gene has CDR1 KGHDR and CDR2 SFDVKD. The CDR3 is 14 residues long. As DNA, the CDR3 is TGTGCCACCAGTGACCATACAGGGGGCGCTGAAGCTTTCTTT. Protein sequence: CATSDHTGGAEAFF.

This chain links TRBV7-2 with TRBJ2-1; TRBD2 agrees at 16 bases. Trimming at V came to 4 bases and at J to 2 bases, leaving 8 bases not matched to a gene. The CDR3 has 19 residues. The germline gives CDR1 SGHTA, CDR2 FQGNSA. CDR3 bases: TGTGCCAGCAGCTACCTCGGGACTAGCGGGAGGGCTACCTACAATGAGCAGTTCTTC. Protein product: CASSYLGTSGRATYNEQFF.